These 26 T cell receptor beta chains share one sample of origin, sequenced in a study of blood T cells in healthy people across ages. A second roughly 7 to 12 cycle PCR used barcoded and J-beta primers. MiXCR, applied by TCRdb to the 5' RACE reads, yields one record per CDR3 protein. The top ten clones hold 3% to 4% of a sample with nearly 800,000 distinct CDR3 sequences, 20% to 25% of them seen once. The sample was also linked to a second study, of T cells of mothers and their children.

Sequencing input: blood. The receptors stem from a boy between 10 and 17 years old in good health.

The chain links TRBV15 to TRBJ2-2; 7 bases are a match to TRBD2. CDR3 size: 15 residues. Germline lookup yields CDR1 LNHNV and CDR2 YYDKDF (reference sequence). After removal of 5 bases from V and 1 base from J, the junction contained 4 bases not matched to a gene. Here the CDR3 reads CATSPGLENTGELFF. The CDR3 nucleotides are TGTGCCACCAGCCCCGGACTAGAGAACACCGGGGAGCTGTTTTTT.

The chain uses TRBV5-1 and TRBJ1-4; possible D gene TRBD1, 6 bases. This CDR3 region has 14 residues. CDR1 and CDR2 from the germline V gene are SGHRS and YFSETQ. With 7 bases removed from V and 1 base from J, the gap between germline ends came to 11 bases. CDR3 coding DNA: TGCGCCAGCCGCGAGACAGGAACTAATGAAAAACTGTTTTTT. Encoded protein: CASRETGTNEKLFF.

There are many counts of this clonotype. The rearrangement links TRBV14 to TRBJ1-2; D possibly corresponds to TRBD1 (5 bases). Germline V CDR1 and CDR2: SGHDN, FVKESK. V was trimmed by 1 base and J by 1 base, leaving 7 bases between them. The CDR3 is 14 amino acids. DNA for the CDR3: TGTGCCAGCAGCCAAGTAGGGGATAACTATGGCTACACCTTC. Protein sequence: CASSQVGDNYGYTF.

The chain joins TRBV5-1 to TRBJ2-5; 15 nucleotides align to TRBD2. Germline V gene data show CDR1 as SGHRS and CDR2 as YFSETQ. The CDR3 is 16 residues long. Trimming removed 3 bases from V and 3 bases from J; junction bases left unmatched: 3. The CDR3 DNA follows: TGCGCCAGCAGCTCAGGACTAGCGGGAGGGAAAGAGACCCAGTACTTC. It encodes CASSSGLAGGKETQYF.

There are a few counts of this clonotype. V and J are TRBV4-3 and TRBJ1-4, with unresolved D. CDR1 is LGHNA, CDR2 YSLEER, per germline. Trimming stripped 1 base from V and 7 bases from J, with 13 bases between. The CDR3 contains 15 residues. In nucleotides, the CDR3 is TGCGCCAGCAGCCAAGGACTACAGATTCTTGAAAAACTGTTTTTT. Amino acid sequence: CASSQGLQILEKLFF.

V is TRBV20-1 and J is TRBJ1-4; D ambiguous. Germline V gives CDR1 DFQATT, CDR2 SNEGSKA (reference sequence). This CDR3 spans 13 amino acids. V shed 1 base and J shed 5 bases, with 8 bases lying between them. The CDR3 coding sequence is TGCAGTGCTAGAGGGGAGCTCAATGAAAAACTGTTTTTT. This codes for CSARGELNEKLFF.

This sequence joins TRBV27 and TRBJ2-3; TRBD2 matches 8 bases. V trimming: 3 bases; J trimming: 1 base; junction bases outside the gene matches: 9. Germline V gives CDR1 MNHEY, CDR2 SMNVEV (reference sequence). The CDR3 has 17 amino acids. In DNA, the CDR3 is TGTGCCAGCAGTTTCCGCCTTGAGCGGGGGCGCACAGATACGCAGTATTTT. Encoded protein: CASSFRLERGRTDTQYF.

This clonotype has only a few counts. The V and J genes are TRBV5-1 and TRBJ2-5, with 7 bases fitting TRBD1. Germline V gene lookup returns CDR1 SGHRS and CDR2 YFSETQ. V shed 4 bases and J 5 bases; nucleotides not matched to a gene: 11. CDR3 length: 15 amino acids. This CDR3 is CASSPPGGGYETQYF. CDR3 nucleotide sequence: TGCGCCAGCAGCCCTCCAGGGGGTGGTTATGAGACCCAGTACTTC.

This clonotype was observed a handful of times. The chain is built from TRBV29-1 and TRBJ2-5; tentatively, D is TRBD2 (6 bases). The J call may be faulty, since TRBJ2-7 better matches the DNA end. CDR3 length equals 14 residues. The germline V gene encodes CDR1 SQVTM and CDR2 ANQGSEA. The CDR3 sequence is CSVGSGSHYYEQYF. CDR3 sequence (DNA): TGCAGCGTTGGGTCCGGGAGTCACTACTACGAGCAGTACTTC.

This clonotype was recorded a few times. The J gene is TRBJ1-2, the V gene TRBV6-1; D ambiguous. V gave up 6 bases and J gave up 4 bases, with 6 bases separating them. The CDR3 covers 11 residues. Germline CDR1 MNHNS, CDR2 SASEGT. The chain's CDR3 is CASSPTYGYTF. DNA of the CDR3: TGTGCCAGCAGCCCGACCTATGGCTACACCTTC.

The J gene is TRBJ2-4, the V gene TRBV10-3; the D call may be TRBD1 or TRBD2 (5 bases each). Trimming took 2 bases from V and 3 from J, leaving 20 bases between them. The germline V gene encodes CDR1 ENHRY and CDR2 SYGVKD. There are 18 residues in the CDR3. The CDR3 bases are TGTGCCATCAGTGAGGGAGGTGGGCGCGGTAGGGGCAAAAACATTCAGTACTTC. Protein sequence: CAISEGGGRGRGKNIQYF.

This clonotype was picked up a small number of times. The CDR3 carries no conserved terminal phenylalanine or tryptophan, so it likely arises from a read error. The CDR3 DNA is TGTGCCAGCAGCGTAGGCGGGGCGGGGGATGAGCAGTTCCTC. Protein sequence: CASSVGGAGDEQFL. The chain has TRBV9 and TRBJ2-1, with 7 nucleotides matching TRBD2. The CDR3 has 14 amino acids. In germline, CDR1 is SGDLS, CDR2 YYNGEE. Losses at the gene ends were 0 bases for V and 8 bases for J; bases not matched to a gene: 5.

As concerns this clonotype: A read error is likely, as this CDR3 ends without the conserved phenylalanine or tryptophan. CDR3 loop: CSARTGDYNEQFI. The CDR3 DNA reads TGCAGCGCCCGGACAGGGGATTACAATGAGCAGTTCATC. The chain uses TRBV29-1 and TRBJ2-5; 9 bases line up with TRBD1. The assigned J gene may be wrong: the sequence end matches TRBJ2-1 better. Germline V CDR1 and CDR2: SQVTM, ANQGSEA. CDR3 size: 13 residues.

This chain joins TRBV28 and TRBJ2-1, with 8 bases aligning to TRBD2. Germline lookup yields CDR1 MDHEN and CDR2 SYDVKM. This CDR3 spans 16 amino acids. Losses at the gene ends were 6 bases for V and 6 bases for J; bases not matched to a gene: 13. The CDR3 bases are TGTGCCAGCAGCCCCTTTAGAGCGGGGGCCTTCAATGAGCAGTTCTTC. Residues: CASSPFRAGAFNEQFF.

This clonotype has at least ten counts. CDR3 nucleotide sequence: TGCAGCGTTGAAAGGGGACTATCCAATGAGCAGTTCTTC. Translating it yields CSVERGLSNEQFF. This rearrangement joins TRBV29-1 to TRBJ2-5; 7 nucleotides line up with TRBD2. The end of the DNA fits TRBJ2-1 better, so the J call may be wrong. Looked up from germline, CDR1 is SQVTM and CDR2 is ANQGSEA. CDR3 length: 13 amino acids.

This clonotype was recorded once. The V and J genes are TRBV12-3 or TRBV12-4 and TRBJ2-3, with TRBD1 as a possible D gene (5 bases). The CDR3 is 16 residues long. V lost 3 bases, J lost 4 bases, and 17 bases lay in between. CDR3 coding DNA: TGTGCCAGCAGTTTTGGTTCCAGGGTGAGACCAGATACGCAGTATTTT. Translated: CASSFGSRVRPDTQYF.

This chain connects TRBV7-2 to TRBJ2-5; TRBD1 is a possible D gene (5 bases). The J call is uncertain, as TRBJ2-7 better fits the DNA end. This CDR3 spans 15 amino acids. Germline lookup yields CDR1 SGHTA and CDR2 FQGNSA. The CDR3 region is CASSLALGHGDEQYF. Written as DNA, the CDR3 is TGTGCCAGCAGCTTAGCCCTAGGACACGGAGACGAGCAGTACTTC.

The chain is built from TRBV19 and TRBJ2-3; 12 bases are a match to TRBD2. This CDR3 contains 14 residues. The V gene's germline CDR1 is LNHDA and CDR2 SQIVND (reference sequence). Trimming cost V 6 bases and J 9 bases; bases outside gene matches: 7. This CDR3 reads CASSLAGGPRTQYF. Here the CDR3 DNA reads TGTGCCAGTAGCCTAGCGGGAGGGCCAAGGACGCAGTATTTT.

V and J are TRBV5-1 and TRBJ2-5, with a possible D match to TRBD2 (6 bases). Germline V gene sequence: CDR1 SGHRS, CDR2 YFSETQ. The V end was cut by 3 bases, the J end by 3 bases, with 21 bases between. The CDR3 has 17 residues. The CDR3 reads CASSYVSMRELKETQYF. In nucleotides, the CDR3 is TGCGCCAGCAGCTATGTCTCTATGCGGGAATTGAAAGAGACCCAGTACTTC.

The chain uses TRBV6-2 or TRBV6-3 and TRBJ1-1, with TRBD1 matching over 8 bases. Trimming removed 5 bases from V and 0 bases from J; junction bases left unmatched: 5. Germline CDR1 and CDR2: MNHEY and SVGEGT. The CDR3 runs to 15 residues. The CDR3 nucleotides are TGTGCCAGCAGTGCGGGGACAGGATTGAACACTGAAGCTTTCTTT. Translating gives CASSAGTGLNTEAFF.

The chain couples TRBV20-1 to TRBJ1-1, with a weak D call TRBD1 (6 bases). The V and J ends lost 1 base and 6 bases respectively, with 12 bases between them. CDR1 and CDR2 from the germline V gene are DFQATT and SNEGSKA (reference sequence). The CDR3 runs 13 residues. CDR3 residues: CSARAWGGPEAFF. DNA of the CDR3: TGCAGTGCTAGAGCCTGGGGGGGCCCTGAAGCTTTCTTT.

The V and J genes are TRBV6-6 and TRBJ1-2; D is unclear. Germline V CDR1 and CDR2: MNHNY, SVGAGI (reference sequence). The V gene lost 0 bases and the J gene lost 6 bases, with 17 bases spanning the gap. The CDR3 totals 16 residues. CDR3 sequence (DNA): TGTGCCAGCAGTTACTCTTTTATCGTCTGGCGGAATGGCTACACCTTC. Translated: CASSYSFIVWRNGYTF.

The gene calls are TRBV10-3 and TRBJ2-3; D is undetermined. V was trimmed by 2 bases and J by 2 bases, leaving 8 bases between them. CDR3 size: 14 residues. The germline V gene encodes CDR1 ENHRY and CDR2 SYGVKD. As DNA, the CDR3 is TGTGCCATCAGTGAGAGTACATACACAGATACGCAGTATTTT. Its protein is CAISESTYTDTQYF.

The chain uses TRBV20-1 and TRBJ2-7, with 8 nucleotides matching TRBD1. The germline CDR1 and CDR2 sequences are DFQATT and SNEGSKA (reference sequence). V was clipped by 5 bases and J by 5 bases; unmatched bases: 11. This CDR3 contains 14 residues. Here the CDR3 DNA reads TGCAGTGCTCCCAAAAGGACAGGGTTCCACGAGCAGTACTTC. It yields the protein CSAPKRTGFHEQYF.

Only a few counts were recorded for this clonotype. The chain has TRBV7-2 and TRBJ1-2; a possible D gene is TRBD1 (6 bases). The CDR3 consists of 12 residues. Germline CDR1 and CDR2: SGHTA and FQGNSA. V shed 8 bases and J shed 7 bases, with 14 bases lying between them. In DNA form, the CDR3 reads TGTGCCAGCGGGCCTCCGGGGGCTGGCTACACCTTC. Translated: CASGPPGAGYTF. Full variable domain (missing parts from reference TRBV7-2 and TRBJ1-2): GAGVSQSPSNKVTEKGKDVELRCDPISGHTALYWYRQSLGQGLEFLIYFQGNSAPDKSGLPSDRFSAERTGGSVSTLTIQRTQQEDSAVYLCASGPPGAGYTFGSGTRLTVV.

This clonotype was recorded at least ten times. This chain connects TRBV7-2 to TRBJ2-1, with D tentatively TRBD2 (6 bases). The CDR3 extends over 14 amino acids. Germline lookup yields CDR1 SGHTA and CDR2 FQGNSA. V lost 1 base and J 5 bases, leaving 9 bases between the germline ends. The CDR3 loop is CASSLVGGDNEQFF. DNA for the CDR3: TGTGCCAGCAGCTTAGTTGGCGGGGACAATGAGCAGTTCTTC.